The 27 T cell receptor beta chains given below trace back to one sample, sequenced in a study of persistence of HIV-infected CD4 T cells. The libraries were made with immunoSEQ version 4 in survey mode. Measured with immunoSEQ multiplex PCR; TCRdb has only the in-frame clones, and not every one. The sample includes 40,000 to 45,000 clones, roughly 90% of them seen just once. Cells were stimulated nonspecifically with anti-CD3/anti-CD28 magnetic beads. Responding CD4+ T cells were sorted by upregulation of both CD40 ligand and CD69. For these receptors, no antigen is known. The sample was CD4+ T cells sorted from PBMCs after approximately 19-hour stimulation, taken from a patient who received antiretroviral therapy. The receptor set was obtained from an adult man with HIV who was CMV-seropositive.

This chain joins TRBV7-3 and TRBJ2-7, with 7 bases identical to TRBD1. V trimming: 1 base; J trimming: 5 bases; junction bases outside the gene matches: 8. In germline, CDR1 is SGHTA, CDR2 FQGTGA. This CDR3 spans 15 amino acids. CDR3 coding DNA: TGTGCCAGCAGCTTAAACGGGAAGGGGGCAGACGAGCAGTACTTC. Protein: CASSLNGKGADEQYF.

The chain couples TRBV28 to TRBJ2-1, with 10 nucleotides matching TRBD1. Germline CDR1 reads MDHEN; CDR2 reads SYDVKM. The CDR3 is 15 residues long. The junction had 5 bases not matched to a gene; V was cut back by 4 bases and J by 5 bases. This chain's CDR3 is CASSSGQGEHNEQFF. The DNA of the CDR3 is TGTGCCAGCAGTTCCGGACAGGGGGAACACAATGAGCAGTTCTTC.

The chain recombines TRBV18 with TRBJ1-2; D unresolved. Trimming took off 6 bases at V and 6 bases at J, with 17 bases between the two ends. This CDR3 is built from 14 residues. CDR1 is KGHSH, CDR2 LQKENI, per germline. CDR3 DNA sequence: TGTGCCAGCTCCACGGGCAGTCCGGGGAATGGCTACACCTTC. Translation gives CASSTGSPGNGYTF.

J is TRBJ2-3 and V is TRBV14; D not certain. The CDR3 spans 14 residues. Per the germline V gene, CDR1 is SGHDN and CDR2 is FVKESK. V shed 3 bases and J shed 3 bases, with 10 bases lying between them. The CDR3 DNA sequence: TGTGCCAGCAGCCAGGCACTTTTAACAGATACGCAGTATTTT. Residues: CASSQALLTDTQYF.

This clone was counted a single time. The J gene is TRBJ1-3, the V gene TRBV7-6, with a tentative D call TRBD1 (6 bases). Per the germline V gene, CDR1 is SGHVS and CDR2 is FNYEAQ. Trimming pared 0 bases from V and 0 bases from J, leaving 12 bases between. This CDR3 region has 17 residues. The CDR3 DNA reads TGTGCCAGCAGCTTAGCCCGGACAGATTACTCTGGAAACACCATATATTTT. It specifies CASSLARTDYSGNTIYF.

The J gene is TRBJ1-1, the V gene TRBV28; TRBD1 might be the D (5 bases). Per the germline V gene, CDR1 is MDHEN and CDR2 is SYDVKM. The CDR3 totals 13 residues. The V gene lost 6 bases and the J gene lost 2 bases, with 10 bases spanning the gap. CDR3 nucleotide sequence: TGTGCCAGCAGAGGTTGGGACAACACTGAAGCTTTCTTT. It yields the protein CASRGWDNTEAFF.

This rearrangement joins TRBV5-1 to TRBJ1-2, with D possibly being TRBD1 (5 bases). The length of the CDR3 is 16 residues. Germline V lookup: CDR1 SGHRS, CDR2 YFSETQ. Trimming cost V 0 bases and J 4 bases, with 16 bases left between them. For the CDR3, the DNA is TGCGCCAGCAGCTTGGCAATTGCGGGGCAGGCCTATGGCTACACCTTC. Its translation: CASSLAIAGQAYGYTF.

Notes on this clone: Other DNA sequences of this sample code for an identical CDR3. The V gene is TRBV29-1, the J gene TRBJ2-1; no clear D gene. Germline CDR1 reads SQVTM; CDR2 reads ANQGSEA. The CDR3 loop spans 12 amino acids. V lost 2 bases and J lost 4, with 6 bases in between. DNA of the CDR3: TGCAGCGTTGAAAGGGTATACAATGAGCAGTTCTTC. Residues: CSVERVYNEQFF.

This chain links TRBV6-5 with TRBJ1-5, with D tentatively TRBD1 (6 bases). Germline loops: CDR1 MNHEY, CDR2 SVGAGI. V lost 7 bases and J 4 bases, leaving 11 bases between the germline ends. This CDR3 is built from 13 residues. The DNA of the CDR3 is TGTGCCAGCACCAGCCAGGGGAATCAGCCCCAGCATTTT. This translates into CASTSQGNQPQHF.

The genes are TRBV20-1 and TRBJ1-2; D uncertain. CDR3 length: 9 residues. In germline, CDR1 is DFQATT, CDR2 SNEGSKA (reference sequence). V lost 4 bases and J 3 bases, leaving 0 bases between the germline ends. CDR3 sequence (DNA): TGCAGTGCTAACTATGGCTACACCTTC. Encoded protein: CSANYGYTF.

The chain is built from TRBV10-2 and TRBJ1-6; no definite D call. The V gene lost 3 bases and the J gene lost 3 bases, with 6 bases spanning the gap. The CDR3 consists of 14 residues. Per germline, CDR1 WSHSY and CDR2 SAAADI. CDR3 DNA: TGCGCCAGCAGTGACCCCCGCTATAATTCACCCCTCCACTTT. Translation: CASSDPRYNSPLHF.

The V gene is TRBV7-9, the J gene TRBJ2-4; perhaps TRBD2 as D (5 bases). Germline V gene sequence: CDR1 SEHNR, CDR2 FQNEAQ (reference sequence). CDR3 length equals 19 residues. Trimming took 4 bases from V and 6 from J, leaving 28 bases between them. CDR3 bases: TGTGCCAGCAGCTCCGGCGTCAGCTCTACCCATGCACGGGGAAACATTCAGTACTTC. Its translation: CASSSGVSSTHARGNIQYF.

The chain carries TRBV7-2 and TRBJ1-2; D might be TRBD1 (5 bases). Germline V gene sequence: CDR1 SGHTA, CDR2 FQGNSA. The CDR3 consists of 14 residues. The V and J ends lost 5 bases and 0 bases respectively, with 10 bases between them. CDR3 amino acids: CASSLGHSNYGYTF. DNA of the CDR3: TGTGCCAGCAGCCTAGGACATTCTAACTATGGCTACACCTTC.

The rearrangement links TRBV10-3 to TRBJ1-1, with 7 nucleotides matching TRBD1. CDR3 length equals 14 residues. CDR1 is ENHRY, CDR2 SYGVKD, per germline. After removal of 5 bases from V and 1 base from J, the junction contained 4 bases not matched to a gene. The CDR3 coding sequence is TGTGCCATCAGTAGGGACAGCTGGAACACTGAAGCTTTCTTT. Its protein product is CAISRDSWNTEAFF.

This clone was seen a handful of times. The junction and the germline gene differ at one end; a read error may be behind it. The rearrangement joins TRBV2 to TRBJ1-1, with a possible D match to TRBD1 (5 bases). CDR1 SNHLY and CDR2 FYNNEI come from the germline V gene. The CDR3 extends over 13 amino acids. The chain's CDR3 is CASSEGVNTEAFF. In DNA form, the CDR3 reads TGTGCCAGCAGCGAAGGGGTGAACACTGAAGCTTTCTTT.

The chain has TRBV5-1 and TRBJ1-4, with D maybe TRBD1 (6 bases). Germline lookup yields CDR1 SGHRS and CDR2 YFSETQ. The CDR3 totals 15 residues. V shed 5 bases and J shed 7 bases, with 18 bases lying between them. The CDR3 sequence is CASSTSPGQTEKLFF. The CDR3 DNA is TGCGCCAGCAGTACCTCACCGGGACAAACTGAAAAACTGTTTTTT.

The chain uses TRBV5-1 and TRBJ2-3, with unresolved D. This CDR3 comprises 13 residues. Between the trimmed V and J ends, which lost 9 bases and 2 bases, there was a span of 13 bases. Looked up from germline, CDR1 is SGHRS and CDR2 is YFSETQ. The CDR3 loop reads CATRTAVTDTQYF. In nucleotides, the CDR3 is TGCGCCACCCGAACGGCAGTCACAGATACGCAGTATTTT.

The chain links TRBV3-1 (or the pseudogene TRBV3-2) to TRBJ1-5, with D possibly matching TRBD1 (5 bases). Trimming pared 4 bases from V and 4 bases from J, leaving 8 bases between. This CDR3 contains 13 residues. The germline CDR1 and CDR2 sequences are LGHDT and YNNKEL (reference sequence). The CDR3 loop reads CASSLGLNQPQHF. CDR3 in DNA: TGTGCCAGCAGCCTGGGGCTAAATCAGCCCCAGCATTTT.

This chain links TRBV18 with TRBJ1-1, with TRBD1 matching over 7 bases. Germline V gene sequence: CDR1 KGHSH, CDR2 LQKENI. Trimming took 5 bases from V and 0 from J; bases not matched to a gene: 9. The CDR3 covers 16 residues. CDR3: CASSRDSRIMNTEAFF. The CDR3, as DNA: TGTGCCAGCTCAAGGGACAGCCGAATCATGAACACTGAAGCTTTCTTT.

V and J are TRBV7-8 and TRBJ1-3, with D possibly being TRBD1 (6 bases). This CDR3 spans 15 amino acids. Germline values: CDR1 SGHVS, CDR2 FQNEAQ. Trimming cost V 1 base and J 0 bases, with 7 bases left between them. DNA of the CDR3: TGTGCCAGCAGCTTAGGGACAGCCTCTGGAAACACCATATATTTT. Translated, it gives CASSLGTASGNTIYF.

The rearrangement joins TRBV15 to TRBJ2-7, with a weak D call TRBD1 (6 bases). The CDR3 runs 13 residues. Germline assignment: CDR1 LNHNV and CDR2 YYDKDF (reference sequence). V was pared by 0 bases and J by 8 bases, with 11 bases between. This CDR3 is CATSRDSTGKQYF. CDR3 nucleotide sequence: TGTGCCACCAGCAGAGATTCGACAGGCAAGCAGTACTTC.

CDR3 loop: CATSRGGAGTNYGYTF. The CDR3, as DNA: TGTGCCACCAGCAGAGGGGGGGCGGGAACCAACTATGGCTACACCTTC. The V gene is TRBV15, the J gene TRBJ1-2; D possibly corresponds to TRBD1 (6 bases). Trimming removed 1 base at V and 2 bases at J, with 14 bases between. Germline CDR1 is LNHNV and CDR2 is YYDKDF (reference sequence). The CDR3 sequence is 16 residues long.

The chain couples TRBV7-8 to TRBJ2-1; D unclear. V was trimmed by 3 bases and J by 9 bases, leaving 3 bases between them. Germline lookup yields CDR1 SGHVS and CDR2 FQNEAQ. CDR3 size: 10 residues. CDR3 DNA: TGTGCCAGCAGCTTCCGTGAGCAGTTCTTC. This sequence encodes CASSFREQFF.

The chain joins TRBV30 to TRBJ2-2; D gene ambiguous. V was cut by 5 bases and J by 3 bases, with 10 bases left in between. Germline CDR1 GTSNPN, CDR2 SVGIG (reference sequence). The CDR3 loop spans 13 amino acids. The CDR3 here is CAWARSYTGELFF. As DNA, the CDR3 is TGTGCCTGGGCCAGATCCTACACCGGGGAGCTGTTTTTT.

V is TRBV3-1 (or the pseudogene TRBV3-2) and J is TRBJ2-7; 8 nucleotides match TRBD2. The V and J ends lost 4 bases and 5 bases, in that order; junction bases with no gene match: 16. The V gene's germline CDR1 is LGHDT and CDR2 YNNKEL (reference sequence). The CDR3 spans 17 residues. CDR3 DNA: TGTGCCAGCAGCCCCAGGTATGCGGGGGGAGGTCGTCACGAGCAGTACTTC. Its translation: CASSPRYAGGGRHEQYF.

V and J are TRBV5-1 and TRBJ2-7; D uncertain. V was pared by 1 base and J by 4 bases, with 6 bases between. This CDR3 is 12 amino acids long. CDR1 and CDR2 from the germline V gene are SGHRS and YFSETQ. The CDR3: CASSLYGYEQYF. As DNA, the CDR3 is TGCGCCAGCAGCTTGTATGGGTACGAGCAGTACTTC.

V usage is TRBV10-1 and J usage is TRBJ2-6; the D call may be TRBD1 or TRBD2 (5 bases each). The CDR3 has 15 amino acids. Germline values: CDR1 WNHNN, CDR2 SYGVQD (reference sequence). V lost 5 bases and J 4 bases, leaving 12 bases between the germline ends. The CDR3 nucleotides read TGCGCCAGCAGTCCCGGGACCTTCGGGGCCAACGTCCTGACTTTC. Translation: CASSPGTFGANVLTF.